Listed here are 21 T cell receptor beta chains from one sample, sequenced in a study. TCRdb processed the 5' RACE reads anew with MiXCR; each CDR3 protein has one entry. The repertoire holds some 5,500 distinct CDR3 sequences, more than 50% seen once, with 3.8% in the top ten. The sequenced sample consisted of memory CD4+ T cells sorted from blood. Subset: memory CD4+ T cells, CD4+CD45RO+CD25-. The receptors here all came from a female donor with breast cancer.

This chain links TRBV18 with TRBJ1-1; 7 bases agree with TRBD1. The CDR3 consists of 15 residues. CDR1 is KGHSH, CDR2 LQKENI, per germline. With V trimmed by 5 bases and J by 3 bases, 9 bases remained unmatched. The CDR3 nucleotides read TGTGCCAGCTCAGAGCGACAGGGCGTGTACACTGAAGCTTTCTTT. Protein: CASSERQGVYTEAFF.

This clonotype has only a few counts. This chain connects TRBV18 to TRBJ2-3; the match to TRBD2 covers 10 bases. The junction had 3 bases not matched to a gene; V was cut back by 4 bases and J by 2 bases. The CDR3 consists of 15 residues. Germline V gene sequence: CDR1 KGHSH, CDR2 LQKENI. The CDR3 DNA reads TGTGCCAGCTCACGAGCGGGGGGGGACACAGATACGCAGTATTTT. Protein: CASSRAGGDTDTQYF.

This clonotype was seen only a few times. The chain links TRBV7-2 to TRBJ2-7; 7 bases map to TRBD1. The junction had 16 bases not matched to a gene; V was cut back by 5 bases and J by 6 bases. CDR1 SGHTA and CDR2 FQGNSA come from the germline V gene. The CDR3 loop spans 16 amino acids. CDR3 sequence reads: CASSLKPDRVRGEQYF. DNA of the CDR3: TGTGCCAGCAGCCTGAAACCAGACAGGGTTCGGGGCGAGCAGTACTTC.

In this sample, this clonotype turned up once. The rearrangement uses TRBV11-2 and TRBJ2-5; D unclear. Per the germline V gene, CDR1 is SGHAT and CDR2 is FQNNGV. The V end lost 3 bases, the J end lost 5 bases, and 10 bases lay between the germline ends. The CDR3 spans 13 residues. The CDR3 DNA is TGTGCCAGCAGCTTGGACCGTGAGGAGACCCAGTACTTC. This gives the protein CASSLDREETQYF.

This clonotype was detected a few times. The chain is built from TRBV20-1 and TRBJ1-1; D not certain. The CDR3 spans 13 residues. The germline gives CDR1 DFQATT, CDR2 SNEGSKA (reference sequence). V lost 5 bases, J lost 1 base, and 11 bases lay in between. DNA for the CDR3: TGCAGTGCTCTAAGGACGGAGAACACTGAAGCTTTCTTT. Its protein product is CSALRTENTEAFF.

The chain joins TRBV7-2 to TRBJ2-7, with D perhaps matching TRBD2 (6 bases). The CDR3 is 14 residues long. CDR1 is SGHTA, CDR2 FQGNSA, per germline. Between the trimmed V and J ends, which lost 5 bases and 4 bases, there was a span of 15 bases. CDR3 protein: CASSPTSGRYEQYF. In DNA form, the CDR3 reads TGTGCCAGCAGCCCTACTTCAGGGAGGTACGAGCAGTACTTC.

As to this clonotype: This clone may be a read error of a much larger clone one base away. This chain uses TRBV20-1 with TRBJ2-1; D not resolved. The CDR3 contains 12 residues. In germline, CDR1 is DFQATT, CDR2 SNEGSKA (reference sequence). V was pared by 3 bases and J by 5 bases, with 8 bases between. CDR3 coding DNA: TGCAGTGCTAGGAGATCCGACAATGAGCAGTTCTTC. This translates into CSARRSDNEQFF.

The chain couples TRBV11-2 to TRBJ1-6; D not certain. V lost 4 bases and J 7 bases, leaving 8 bases between the germline ends. Looked up from germline, CDR1 is SGHAT and CDR2 is FQNNGV. The CDR3 sequence is 13 residues long. In DNA, the CDR3 is TGTGCCAGCAGCTCAAACAGCAATTCACCCCTCCACTTT. As protein: CASSSNSNSPLHF.

The chain couples TRBV2 to TRBJ2-7; no firm D call. Trimming shortened V by 1 base and J by 5 bases, and 3 bases separated the two germline ends. The CDR3 is 11 amino acids. Germline loops: CDR1 SNHLY, CDR2 FYNNEI. The CDR3 reads CASSEGNEQYF. CDR3 coding DNA: TGTGCCAGCAGTGAAGGGAACGAGCAGTACTTC.

This clonotype has a handful of counts. The chain uses TRBV11-3 and TRBJ2-1; D tentatively reads TRBD1 or TRBD2 (6 bases each). The germline CDR1 and CDR2 sequences are SGHNT and YENEEA. The V end lost 7 bases, the J end lost 1 base, and 14 bases lay between the germline ends. This CDR3 is built from 15 residues. CDR3 sequence (DNA): TGTGCCAGCACCCTGGGGGGCCTGTCCTACAATGAGCAGTTCTTC. Encoded protein: CASTLGGLSYNEQFF.

This clonotype has just a few counts. The chain joins TRBV7-2 to TRBJ1-4, with a tentative D call TRBD1 (6 bases). The V gene's germline CDR1 is SGHTA and CDR2 FQGNSA. Trimming left V 6 bases short and J 6 bases short, with 11 bases between. This CDR3 has 13 residues. CDR3 coding DNA: TGTGCCAGCAGTAGGGACATTGATGAAAAACTGTTTTTT. Translation gives CASSRDIDEKLFF. Variable domain in full (rest from reference TRBV7-2 and TRBJ1-4): GAGVSQSPSNKVTEKGKDVELRCDPISGHTALYWYRQSLGQGLEFLIYFQGNSAPDKSGLPSDRFSAERTGGSVSTLTIQRTQQEDSAVYLCASSRDIDEKLFFGSGTQLSVL.

This clonotype was observed a handful of times. This sequence joins TRBV5-1 and TRBJ2-5; 7 bases fit TRBD1. This CDR3 has 15 residues. Trimming took 4 bases from V and 2 from J; bases not matched to a gene: 8. Germline V gives CDR1 SGHRS, CDR2 YFSETQ. CDR3: CASSPGTEFQETQYF. The CDR3 DNA follows: TGCGCCAGCAGCCCGGGGACAGAATTTCAAGAGACCCAGTACTTC.

The chain employs TRBV7-2 and TRBJ2-3; D unresolved. The CDR3 sequence is 13 residues long. Deletions cut 0 bases from V and 2 bases from J, with 3 bases between. Germline loops: CDR1 SGHTA, CDR2 FQGNSA. This CDR3 is CASSLAFTDTQYF. In DNA form, the CDR3 reads TGTGCCAGCAGCTTAGCTTTCACAGATACGCAGTATTTT.

This chain uses TRBV2 with TRBJ2-6, with D perhaps assigned TRBD1 or TRBD2 (5 bases each). V lost 7 bases, J lost 0 bases, and 13 bases lay in between. Germline CDR1 reads SNHLY; CDR2 reads FYNNEI. The CDR3 consists of 16 residues. The CDR3 bases are TGTGCCAGCACGTGGGACGGCCGCTCTGGGGCCAACGTCCTGACTTTC. The encoded protein is CASTWDGRSGANVLTF.

The genes are TRBV5-1 and TRBJ2-1, with 11 bases aligning to TRBD2. Germline CDR1 SGHRS, CDR2 YFSETQ. Trimming cost V 2 bases and J 4 bases; bases outside gene matches: 11. The length of the CDR3 is 18 residues. The CDR3 DNA reads TGCGCCAGCAGCTTAACTAGCGGGAGTGCGGGCACTTACAATGAGCAGTTCTTC. This sequence encodes CASSLTSGSAGTYNEQFF.

This clonotype was recorded once. The chain recombines TRBV12-2 with TRBJ2-1; the table's D gene call, TRBD1, was not cross checked with the DNA. TRBV12-2 is marked as a pseudogene. The CDR3 is made up of 15 amino acids. CDR3 protein: CASRLDRGRDNEQFF. The CDR3 DNA reads as TGTGCAAGTCGCTTAGACCGGGGCAGGGACAATGAGCAGTTCTTC.

The table lists this clonotype with a few counts. This chain links TRBV5-5 with TRBJ2-7; TRBD1 agrees at 11 bases. The junction had 12 bases not matched to a gene; V was cut back by 0 bases and J by 1 base. The V gene's germline CDR1 is SGHKS and CDR2 YYEKEE (reference sequence). The CDR3 contains 19 residues. The CDR3 region has the DNA TGTGCCAGCAGCTTGGGTCTGGGACAGGGGGAGTCTCGATCCTACGAGCAGTACTTC. Its translation is CASSLGLGQGESRSYEQYF.

The V gene is TRBV5-1, the J gene TRBJ2-7; TRBD2 matches at 8 bases. Germline CDR1 SGHRS, CDR2 YFSETQ. CDR3 length: 14 residues. With 5 bases clipped from V and 4 bases from J, the junction kept 8 bases outside the gene matches. The CDR3 DNA is TGCGCCAGCAGTGAGACGGCTAGCGGGTACGAGCAGTACTTC. It codes for CASSETASGYEQYF.

By share, this clonotype ranks as medium-sized. V gene TRBV5-1 combines with J gene TRBJ2-1; TRBD2 aligns across 7 bases. Per germline, CDR1 SGHRS and CDR2 YFSETQ. J gave up 4 bases and V 0 bases, and 4 bases lay outside the gene matches. This CDR3 contains 15 residues. The CDR3 region has the DNA TGCGCCAGCAGCTTGGATGCTAGCGGTTACAATGAGCAGTTCTTC. As protein: CASSLDASGYNEQFF.

The chain uses TRBV5-1 and TRBJ2-3; D is perhaps TRBD1 (5 bases). This CDR3 has 15 amino acids. Germline lookup yields CDR1 SGHRS and CDR2 YFSETQ. V shed 1 base and J shed 2 bases, with 11 bases lying between them. In nucleotides, the CDR3 is TGCGCCAGCAGCTTGCAGGGTTTTAACACAGATACGCAGTATTTT. Translated, it gives CASSLQGFNTDTQYF.

The V gene is TRBV20-1, the J gene TRBJ1-4, with D perhaps TRBD1 (5 bases). Germline loops: CDR1 DFQATT, CDR2 SNEGSKA (reference sequence). CDR3 length: 14 residues. The ends were cut back, 1 base at V and 4 bases at J, with 10 bases in the middle. The chain's CDR3 is CSARGDSGNEKLFF. The DNA of the CDR3 is TGCAGTGCTAGAGGAGACAGCGGTAATGAAAAACTGTTTTTT.